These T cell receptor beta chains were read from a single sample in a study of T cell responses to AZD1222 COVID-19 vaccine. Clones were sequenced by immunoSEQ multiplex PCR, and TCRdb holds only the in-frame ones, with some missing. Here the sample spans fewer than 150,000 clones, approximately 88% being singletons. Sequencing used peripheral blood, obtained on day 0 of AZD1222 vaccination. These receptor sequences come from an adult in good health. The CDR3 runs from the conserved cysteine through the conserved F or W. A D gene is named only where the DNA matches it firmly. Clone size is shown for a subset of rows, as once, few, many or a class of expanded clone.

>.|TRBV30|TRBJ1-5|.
TGTGCCTGGAGCCAACCGGGACCTAATCAGCCCCAGCATTTT
CAWSQPGPNQPQHF
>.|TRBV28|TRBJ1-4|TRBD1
TGTGCCACGGCCGAACAGGGGGCGACTAATGAAAAACTGTTTTTT
CATAEQGATNEKLFF
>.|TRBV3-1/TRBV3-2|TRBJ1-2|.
TGTGCCAGCAGCCTACGGACAGCCCTAGGCTACACCTTC
CASSLRTALGYTF
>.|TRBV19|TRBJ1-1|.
TGTGCCGCTACCGGAGGGAGATCGGCTCGGGCTTTCTTT
CAATGGRSARAFF
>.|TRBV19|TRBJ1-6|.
TGTGCCTCAAAGTGGGGGGGGACTGATAATTCACCCCTCCACTTT
CASKWGGTDNSPLHF
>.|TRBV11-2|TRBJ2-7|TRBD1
TGTGCCAGCAGCCCGCAGGGGGCGGCATTCTACGAGCAGTACTTC
CASSPQGAAFYEQYF
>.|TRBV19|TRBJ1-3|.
TGTGCCAGTAGTCTACGGGACGAGCGAAACACCATATATTTT
CASSLRDERNTIYF
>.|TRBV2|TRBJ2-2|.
TGTGCCAGCAAGGGACTCCGGAACACCGGGGAGCTGTTTTTT
CASKGLRNTGELFF
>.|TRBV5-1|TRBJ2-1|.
TGCGCCAGCAGCTTGGGAGGTATCGGGGCCTTGAAGGCCAATGAGCAGTTCTTC
CASSLGGIGALKANEQFF
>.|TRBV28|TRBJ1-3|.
TGTGCCAGCATCGAGGGTGGGTCTGGAAACACCATATATTTT
CASIEGGSGNTIYF
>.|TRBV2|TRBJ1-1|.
TGTGCCACCAGAGAGGGGACGGTTGAAGCTTTCTTT
CATREGTVEAFF
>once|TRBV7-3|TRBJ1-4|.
TGTGCCAGCAGCTTAAATGGACCAACTAATGAAAAACTGTTTTTT
CASSLNGPTNEKLFF
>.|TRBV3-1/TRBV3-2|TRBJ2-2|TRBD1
TGTGCCAGCTCGACAGGGGATGTCGCCGGGGAGCTGTTTTTT
CASSTGDVAGELFF
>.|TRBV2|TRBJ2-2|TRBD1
TGTGCCAGCAGGACTCCGGGACAGGGGGCGAACGGGGAGCTGTTTTTT
CASRTPGQGANGELFF
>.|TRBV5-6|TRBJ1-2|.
TGTGCCAGCAGCCAACCCCGGGGACCAGTGTTGGTCACCTTC
CASSQPRGPVLVTF
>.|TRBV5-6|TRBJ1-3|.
TGTGCCAGCAGCCGTCGACAGATTGGGGGAAACACCATATATTTT
CASSRRQIGGNTIYF